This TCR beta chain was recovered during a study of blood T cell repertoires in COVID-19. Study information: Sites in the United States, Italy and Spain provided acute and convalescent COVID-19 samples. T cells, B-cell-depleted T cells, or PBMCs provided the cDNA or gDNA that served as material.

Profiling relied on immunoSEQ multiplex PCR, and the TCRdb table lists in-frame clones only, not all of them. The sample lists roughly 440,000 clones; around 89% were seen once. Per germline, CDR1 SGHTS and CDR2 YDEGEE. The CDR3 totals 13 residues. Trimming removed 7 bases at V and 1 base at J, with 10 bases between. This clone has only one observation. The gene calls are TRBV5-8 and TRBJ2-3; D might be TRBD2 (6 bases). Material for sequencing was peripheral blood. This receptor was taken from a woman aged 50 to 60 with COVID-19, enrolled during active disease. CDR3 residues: CASGPGGTDTQYF. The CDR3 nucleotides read TGTGCCAGCGGCCCGGGAGGCACAGATACGCAGTATTTT.